This T cell receptor (beta chain) is from a study of blood T cell repertoires in COVID-19. At the level of the study: Sites in the United States, Italy and Spain provided acute and convalescent COVID-19 samples. Sample material is recorded as cDNA or gDNA derived from T cells, B-cell-depleted T cells, or PBMCs.

In the study's own analysis: Scientists estimated how many nucleated cells there were by amplifying reference gene primers. The table came from immunoSEQ multiplex PCR; TCRdb's copy has only in-frame clones and leaves some out. For V, J and clone size, that table is used; D and trimming come from the DNA. The data show around 270,000 clones, 85% to 90% seen once. V was shortened by 1 base and J by 3 bases, with 10 bases between the two germline ends. Germline-derived CDR1 and CDR2 are SGHDT and YYEEEE. The CDR3 loop spans 15 amino acids. The chain links TRBV5-6 to TRBJ1-4; D is possibly TRBD1 (5 bases). Sequencing was performed on peripheral blood. The receptor's source is a man aged 40-49 years with acute or convalescent COVID-19. The CDR3 loop reads CASSLPSGANEKLFF. The CDR3 region has the DNA TGTGCCAGCAGCTTGCCCTCGGGGGCTAATGAAAAACTGTTTTTT.